This TCR beta chain was found in a study of T cells in localized non-small cell lung cancer. General study results and limits: Greater blood T cell density accompanied longer overall survival. Peak T cell clonality was found in uninvolved adjacent lung, exceeding tumor. Heterogeneity cannot be ruled out, as sequencing used one tumor region only.

The CDR3 consists of 11 residues. CDR1 is SNHLY, CDR2 FYNNEI, per germline. V was clipped by 4 bases and J by 7 bases, with 8 bases between them. Profiling relied on immunoSEQ multiplex PCR, and the TCRdb table lists in-frame clones only, not all of them. The table has approximately 150,000 clones, approximately 88% seen once; the top ten hold around 1.8%. Concerning this clone: No antigen is known for it.

The V call is TRBV2, the J call TRBJ2-7, with no clear D. The clonotype comes from a female donor older than 55 with stage I lung adenocarcinoma. Sequences were derived from peripheral blood, sampled before any cancer treatment. CDR3 region: CASSASSEQYF. For the CDR3, the DNA is TGTGCCAGCAGTGCTAGTTCTGAGCAGTACTTC.